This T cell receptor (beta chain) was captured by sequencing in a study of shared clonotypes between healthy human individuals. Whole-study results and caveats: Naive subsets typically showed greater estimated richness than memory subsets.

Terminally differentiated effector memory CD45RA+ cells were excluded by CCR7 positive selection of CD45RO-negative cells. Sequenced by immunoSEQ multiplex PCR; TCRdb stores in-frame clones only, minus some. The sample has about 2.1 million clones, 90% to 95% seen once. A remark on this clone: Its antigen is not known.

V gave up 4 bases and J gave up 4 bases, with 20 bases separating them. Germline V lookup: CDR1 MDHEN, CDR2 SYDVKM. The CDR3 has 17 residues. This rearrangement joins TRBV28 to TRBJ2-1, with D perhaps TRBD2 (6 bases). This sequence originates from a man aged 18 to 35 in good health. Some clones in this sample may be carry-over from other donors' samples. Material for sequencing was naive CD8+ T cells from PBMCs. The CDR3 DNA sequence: TGTGCCAGCAGTTGCCAACCCCGGGACTGGGATTACAATGAGCAGTTCTTC. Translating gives CASSCQPRDWDYNEQFF.